The rows below give T cell receptor beta chains drawn from one sample of a study of low-dose radiotherapy and immunotherapy resistance in tumors. From the reads, TCRdb called clonotypes with MiXCR, one entry per CDR3 protein. The sample gives 80,000 to 95,000 distinct CDR3 sequences, just under 9.5% of which show up once; more than 0.85% is in the top ten. The sequencing here drew on PBMCs, taken before treatment. Receptor source: a male donor with prostate cancer. The CDR3 runs from the conserved cysteine through the conserved F or W. A D gene is named only where the DNA matches it firmly. Clone size, where shown, is once, few, many, or a class for clones that have expanded.

CDR3 protein,CDR3 DNA,clone size,D gene,V gene,J gene
CASSIATGGVEGEQFF,TGTGCCAGTAGTATAGCCACAGGGGGCGTGGAAGGTGAGCAGTTCTTC,.,TRBD1,TRBV19,TRBJ2-1
CAGSQGDGAGELFF,TGCGCCGGTTCCCAGGGGGACGGTGCCGGGGAGCTGTTTTTT,many,TRBD1,TRBV5-1,TRBJ2-2
CASSLADRGLAYEQYF,TGTGCCAGCAGCTTAGCGGACAGGGGGCTGGCCTACGAGCAGTACTTC,.,TRBD1,TRBV7-2,TRBJ2-7
CASSPPARREKDEQFF,TGTGCCAGCTCACCACCGGCCCGCAGGGAAAAGGATGAGCAGTTCTTC,many,.,TRBV18,TRBJ2-1
CASSYLGTSGRAGEQYF,TGTGCCAGCAGTTACCTCGGGACTAGCGGGAGGGCCGGCGAGCAGTACTTC,many,TRBD2,TRBV6-2/TRBV6-3,TRBJ2-7
CASSGRGTSGNEQFF,TGTGCCAGCAGCGGGCGCGGGACTAGCGGCAATGAGCAGTTCTTT,.,TRBD2,TRBV9,TRBJ2-1
CASIGTSWYQFF,TGTGCCAGCATCGGGACTAGCTGGTACCAGTTCTTC,.,TRBD2,TRBV2,TRBJ2-1
CASGPEGTGAQETQYF,TGTGCCAGCGGTCCTGAAGGGACAGGAGCTCAAGAGACCCAGTACTTC,many,TRBD1,TRBV28,TRBJ2-5
CASSPLSGRASYEQYF,TGTGCCAGCAGCCCCCTTAGCGGGCGCGCCTCCTACGAGCAGTACTTC,many,TRBD2,TRBV7-2,TRBJ2-7
CAWRATSRARVATQYF,TGTGCCTGGAGGGCCACGAGCCGGGCCCGCGTAGCGACGCAGTATTTT,many,.,TRBV30,TRBJ2-3
CSVETTGFEQYF,TGCAGCGTTGAGACGACAGGGTTCGAGCAGTACTTC,many,TRBD1,TRBV29-1,TRBJ2-7
CASSGTSAKETQYF,TGTGCCAGCAGCGGGACAAGCGCAAAAGAGACCCAGTACTTC,many,.,TRBV7-6,TRBJ2-5
CASSHSGRAGSGANVLTF,TGTGCCAGCAGCCATAGCGGGAGGGCCGGCTCTGGGGCCAACGTCCTGACTTTC,many,TRBD2,TRBV5-4,TRBJ2-6
CASSGPGEASSYEQYF,TGCGCCAGCAGCGGCCCAGGCGAGGCCTCCTCCTACGAGCAGTACTTC,.,.,TRBV4-3,TRBJ2-7
CASSPGQASETQYF,TGCGCCAGCAGCCCAGGACAGGCGTCGGAGACCCAGTACTTC,many,TRBD1,TRBV4-1,TRBJ2-5
CASSPDRATEAFF,TGTGCCAGCTCACCAGACAGGGCCACTGAAGCTTTCTTT,few,TRBD1,TRBV18,TRBJ1-1
CASSPPASGISYEQYF,TGTGCCAGCTCACCACCGGCTAGCGGGATATCCTACGAGCAGTACTTC,few,TRBD2,TRBV18,TRBJ2-7
CATSRLGLVETQYF,TGTGCCACCAGCAGATTGGGACTAGTGGAGACCCAGTACTTC,many,TRBD2,TRBV15,TRBJ2-5
CASSLGFVSEQYF,TGTGCCAGCAGTCTTGGGTTTGTGAGTGAGCAGTACTTC,.,.,TRBV28,TRBJ2-7
CAISRDYQETQYF,TGTGCCATCAGCCGGGACTACCAAGAGACCCAGTACTTC,.,.,TRBV10-3,TRBJ2-5
CAISESEFGITDTQYF,TGTGCCATCAGTGAGTCGGAGTTTGGTATCACAGATACGCAGTATTTT,many,.,TRBV10-3,TRBJ2-3
CASSEIMEQAAQLQHF,TGTGCCAGCAGTGAAATTATGGAACAGGCGGCCCAATTACAGCATTTT,many,.,TRBV6-1,TRBJ1-5
CSVGFETQYF,TGCAGCGTTGGTTTTGAGACCCAGTACTTC,many,.,TRBV29-1,TRBJ2-5
CASSRSGANVLTF,TGCGCCAGCAGCCGTTCTGGGGCCAACGTCCTGACTTTC,many,.,TRBV4-3,TRBJ2-6
CASTLTGALNTEAFF,TGTGCCAGCACCCTGACAGGGGCCCTGAACACTGAAGCTTTCTTT,many,TRBD1,TRBV5-5,TRBJ1-1
CSAIDRQANEKLFF,TGCAGTGCTATTGACAGGCAGGCTAATGAAAAACTGTTTTTT,many,.,TRBV20-1,TRBJ1-4
CSALSGGLAKNIQYF,TGCAGTGCTCTTTCTGGCGGTTTAGCCAAAAACATTCAGTACTTC,many,.,TRBV20-1,TRBJ2-4
CASSSRDRGLGTQYF,TGTGCCAGCAGCTCCCGGGACAGGGGTTTGGGAACGCAGTATTTT,many,TRBD1,TRBV6-5,TRBJ2-3
CASSLLGGNEQFF,TGTGCCAGCAGTTTACTCGGGGGGAATGAGCAGTTCTTC,many,TRBD2,TRBV28,TRBJ2-1
CASSQDPVPILHEQFF,TGCGCCAGCAGCCAAGATCCTGTGCCGATCCTACATGAGCAGTTCTTC,many,.,TRBV4-1,TRBJ2-1
CAWSVRAVGGEAFF,TGTGCCTGGAGTGTACGAGCGGTGGGGGGTGAAGCTTTCTTT,many,.,TRBV30,TRBJ1-1
CASSQEGSGSTGNEQFF,TGTGCCAGCAGCCAAGAAGGGAGCGGGAGCACCGGGAATGAGCAGTTCTTC,many,TRBD2,TRBV4-2,TRBJ2-1
CASSLSGQVNSPLHF,TGTGCCAGCAGCCTCTCAGGACAGGTTAATTCACCCCTCCACTTT,many,TRBD1,TRBV7-2,TRBJ1-6
CSARDQKGTSGSTDTQYF,TGCAGTGCTAGAGATCAGAAAGGGACTAGCGGCAGCACAGATACGCAGTATTTT,many,TRBD2,TRBV20-1,TRBJ2-3
CASSPGTSVYEQYF,TGCGCCAGCAGCCCCGGGACTAGCGTGTACGAGCAGTACTTC,many,TRBD2,TRBV4-1,TRBJ2-7
CASGIPSGSLLDEQYF,TGTGCCAGCGGGATCCCTAGCGGCTCCTTGCTTGACGAGCAGTACTTC,many,TRBD2,TRBV28,TRBJ2-7
CASSYGGTSHNSPLHF,TGTGCCAGCAGTTATGGCGGGACATCTCATAATTCACCCCTCCACTTT,many,.,TRBV6-2/TRBV6-3,TRBJ1-6
CASSLRLAGGPQETQYF,TGTGCCAGCAGCTTGCGACTAGCGGGAGGGCCGCAAGAGACCCAGTACTTC,.,TRBD2,TRBV5-4,TRBJ2-5
CASSQDLTLGAREQYF,TGTGCCAGCAGCCAAGATCTTACTTTGGGGGCGCGGGAGCAGTACTTC,many,.,TRBV3-1,TRBJ2-7
CASRSSGQGFPEAFF,TGTGCCAGCAGATCCTCGGGACAGGGGTTTCCTGAAGCTTTCTTT,many,TRBD1,TRBV12-3/TRBV12-4,TRBJ1-1
CASSFLAGLAGEQFF,TGTGCCAGCAGCTTTCTGGCGGGACTAGCTGGGGAGCAGTTCTTC,.,TRBD2,TRBV13,TRBJ2-1